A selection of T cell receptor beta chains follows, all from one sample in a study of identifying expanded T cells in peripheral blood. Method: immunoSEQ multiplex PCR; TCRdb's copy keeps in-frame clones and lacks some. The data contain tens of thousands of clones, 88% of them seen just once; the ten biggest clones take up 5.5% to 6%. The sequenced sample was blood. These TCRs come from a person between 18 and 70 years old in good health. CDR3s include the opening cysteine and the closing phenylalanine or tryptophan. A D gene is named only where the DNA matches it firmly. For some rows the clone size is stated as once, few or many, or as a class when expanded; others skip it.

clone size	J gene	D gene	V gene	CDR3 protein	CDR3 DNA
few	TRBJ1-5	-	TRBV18	CASSPVGGQPQHF	TGTGCCAGCTCACCAGTGGGGGGTCAGCCCCAGCATTTT
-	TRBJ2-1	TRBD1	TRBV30	CAWSANTIKGWDRGNEQFF	TGTGCCTGGAGTGCTAATACGATTAAGGGATGGGACAGGGGCAATGAGCAGTTCTTC
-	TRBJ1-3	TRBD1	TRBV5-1	CASSLTGGTGNTIYF	TGCGCCAGCAGCTTAACAGGGGGAACGGGAAACACCATATATTTT
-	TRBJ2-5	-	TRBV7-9	CASSFSGGLRETQYF	TGTGCCAGCAGCTTCTCGGGGGGCCTTAGAGAGACCCAGTACTTC
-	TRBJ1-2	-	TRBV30	CACLDKTNYGYTF	TGTGCCTGCCTTGACAAGACTAACTATGGCTACACCTTC
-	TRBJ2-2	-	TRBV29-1	CSAEQMNTGELFF	TGCAGCGCTGAACAGATGAACACCGGGGAGCTGTTTTTT
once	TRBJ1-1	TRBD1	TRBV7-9	CASSWTDRDNTEAFF	TGTGCCAGCAGCTGGACGGACAGGGATAACACTGAAGCTTTCTTT
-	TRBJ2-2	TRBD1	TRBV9	CASSVARTGRVGELFF	TGTGCCAGCAGCGTAGCTAGGACAGGACGGGTCGGGGAGCTGTTTTTT
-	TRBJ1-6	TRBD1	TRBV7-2	CASTRTGSRSPLHF	TGTGCCAGCACCCGGACAGGGTCCAGGTCACCCCTCCACTTT
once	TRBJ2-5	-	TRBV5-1	CASSLDRQETQYF	TGCGCCAGCAGCTTGGACAGACAAGAGACCCAGTACTTC
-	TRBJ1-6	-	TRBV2	CASSEESSYNSPLHF	TGTGCCAGCAGTGAGGAGAGCTCCTATAATTCACCCCTCCACTTT
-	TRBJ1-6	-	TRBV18	CASSRQFGGYSYNSPLHF	TGTGCCAGCTCACGACAATTTGGGGGGTACTCCTATAATTCACCCCTCCACTTT
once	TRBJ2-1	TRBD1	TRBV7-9	CASSSSRQGGFSNEQFF	TGTGCCAGCAGCTCTTCGCGACAGGGGGGTTTCAGCAATGAGCAGTTCTTC
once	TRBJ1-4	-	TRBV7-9	CASSLYGEKLFF	TGTGCCAGCAGCTTATACGGCGAAAAACTGTTTTTT
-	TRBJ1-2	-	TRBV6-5	CASSYSEGFYGYTF	TGTGCCAGCAGTTACTCGGAGGGATTCTATGGCTACACCTTC
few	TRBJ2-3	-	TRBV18	CASSLVMGDTQYF	TGTGCCAGCTCGCTCGTGATGGGCGATACGCAGTATTTT
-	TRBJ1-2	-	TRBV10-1	CASSESALPVNYGYTF	TGCGCCAGCAGTGAGTCCGCCCTGCCGGTTAACTATGGCTACACCTTC
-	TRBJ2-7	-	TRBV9	CASSAKTSYEQYF	TGTGCCAGCAGCGCAAAGACCAGCTACGAGCAGTACTTC
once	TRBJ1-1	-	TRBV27	CASSLSAGHTEAFF	TGTGCCAGCAGTTTATCGGCCGGACACACTGAAGCTTTCTTT
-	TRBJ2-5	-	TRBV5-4	CASSPGGSGRTETQYF	TGTGCCAGCAGCCCTGGGGGGAGCGGACGGACAGAGACCCAGTACTTC
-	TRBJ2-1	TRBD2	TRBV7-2	CASRQGGLAGVNEQFF	TGTGCCAGCAGACAAGGCGGACTAGCGGGAGTTAATGAGCAGTTCTTC
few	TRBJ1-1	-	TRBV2	CASRPQRDTEAFF	TGTGCCAGCAGACCTCAGAGGGACACTGAAGCTTTCTTT
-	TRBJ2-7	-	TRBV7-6	CASSLGDWQGSSYEQYF	TGTGCCAGCAGCTTAGGAGATTGGCAGGGGAGCTCCTACGAGCAGTACTTC
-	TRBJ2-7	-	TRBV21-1	CASSRRTGKTYEQYF	TGTGCCAGCAGCAGAAGGACAGGGAAAACCTACGAGCAGTACTTC
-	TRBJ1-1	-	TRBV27	CASSPNGQPPPQAFF	TGTGCCAGCAGCCCGAATGGGCAGCCTCCCCCGCAGGCTTTCTTT
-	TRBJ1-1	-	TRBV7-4	CASRWSSNTEAFF	TGTGCCAGCAGGTGGTCCTCAAACACTGAAGCTTTCTTT
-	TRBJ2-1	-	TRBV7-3	CASSLTRNEQFF	TGTGCCAGCAGCTTAACGCGCAATGAGCAGTTCTTC
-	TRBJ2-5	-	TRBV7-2	CASSLGMRETQYF	TGTGCCAGCAGCTTAGGGATGAGGGAGACCCAGTACTTC
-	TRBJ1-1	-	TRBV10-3	CAISDGLREETFF	TGTGCCATCAGTGATGGCCTGAGGGAGGAAACTTTCTTT
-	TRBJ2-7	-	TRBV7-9	CASSLRVGAKTYEQYF	TGTGCCAGCAGCTTGCGTGTAGGGGCCAAGACCTACGAGCAGTACTTC
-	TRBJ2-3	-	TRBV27	CASSSTDTQYF	TGTGCCAGCAGTTCCACAGATACGCAGTATTTT
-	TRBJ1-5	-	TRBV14	CASSQVPVNQPQHF	TGTGCCAGCAGCCAAGTTCCAGTCAATCAGCCCCAGCATTTT
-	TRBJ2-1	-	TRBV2	CASQQGGQDEQFF	TGTGCCAGCCAGCAGGGGGGTCAGGATGAGCAGTTCTTC
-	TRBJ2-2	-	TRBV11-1	CASTPGANTGELFF	TGTGCCAGCACGCCGGGGGCGAACACCGGGGAGCTGTTTTTT
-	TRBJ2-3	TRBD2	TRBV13	CASSLAAGGPGTDTQYF	TGTGCCAGCAGCTTAGCAGCGGGAGGGCCGGGCACAGATACGCAGTATTTT
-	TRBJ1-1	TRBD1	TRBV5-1	CASSLAHRDRLNTEAFF	TGCGCCAGCAGCTTGGCCCACCGGGACAGGCTGAACACTGAAGCTTTCTTT
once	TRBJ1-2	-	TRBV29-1	CSVEYLYGSSNYGYTF	TGCAGCGTTGAATATTTGTACGGCAGCTCTAACTATGGCTACACCTTC
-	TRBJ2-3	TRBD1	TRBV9	CASSVRDSPTDTQYF	TGTGCCAGCAGCGTCCGGGACAGCCCCACAGATACGCAGTATTTT
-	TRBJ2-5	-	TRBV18	CASSPRAGQETQYF	TGTGCCAGCTCACCAAGGGCAGGTCAAGAGACCCAGTACTTC
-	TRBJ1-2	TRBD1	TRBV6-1	CALTDRGLYGYTF	TGTGCCTTGACGGACAGGGGGCTATATGGCTACACCTTC
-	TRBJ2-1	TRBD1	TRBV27	CASSLLGTGDEQFF	TGTGCCAGCAGTTTGTTGGGGACAGGGGATGAGCAGTTCTTC
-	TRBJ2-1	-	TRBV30	CAWKVKGKGEQFF	TGTGCCTGGAAAGTAAAAGGGAAGGGTGAGCAGTTCTTC
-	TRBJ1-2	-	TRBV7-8	CASSPGPRNYGYTF	TGTGCCAGCAGCCCGGGCCCCCGGAACTATGGCTACACCTTC
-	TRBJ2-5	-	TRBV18	CASSQTTLGAQETQYF	TGTGCCAGCTCACAAACCACCTTGGGGGCCCAAGAGACCCAGTACTTC
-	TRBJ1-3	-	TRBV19	CASSTGLSGNTIYF	TGTGCCAGTAGTACGGGACTTTCTGGAAACACCATATATTTT
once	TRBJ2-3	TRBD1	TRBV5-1	CASSGQGASTDTQYF	TGCGCCAGCAGCGGACAGGGTGCGAGCACAGATACGCAGTATTTT
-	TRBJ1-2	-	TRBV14	CASSQSRPGLGYTF	TGTGCCAGCAGCCAAAGCAGGCCGGGTCTTGGCTACACCTTC
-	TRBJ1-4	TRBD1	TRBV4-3	CASSQDRQGALGTNEKLFF	TGCGCCAGCAGCCAAGATCGGCAGGGGGCGCTGGGAACTAATGAAAAACTGTTTTTT
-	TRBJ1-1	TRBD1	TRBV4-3	CASSFRTGSYTEAFF	TGCGCCAGCAGCTTTCGGACAGGGTCTTACACTGAAGCTTTCTTT